This T cell receptor (beta chain) originates from a study of T-cell memory formation after mild COVID-19. Each CDR3 protein gets one entry after TCRdb re-called the 5' RACE reads with MiXCR. The table lists around 65,000 distinct CDR3 sequences, 9% to 9.5% of them singletons. Germline V gives CDR1 SGDLS, CDR2 YYNGEE. The CDR3 is 14 amino acids. V was shortened by 2 bases and J by 2 bases, with 7 bases between the two germline ends. Findings and caveats of the study: Still unconfirmed is whether the second-wave clones peaking on day 37 recognized SARS-CoV-2. CM and EM subsets held most contracting CD4+ clones; EMRA held CD8+ ones. Day 15 to 85 contractors were CD4/CD8 balanced; later expanders leaned CD4+.

In this sample, this clonotype turned up many times. The antigen is undetermined. Material for sequencing was PBMCs or a T cell subset sorted from them (not recorded which). The TCR sequence derives from a man aged 18 to 30 who had mild COVID-19 (a few samples of this study predate the infection). Cell type and time point are not known. This chain connects TRBV9 to TRBJ2-2, with D perhaps TRBD1 (6 bases). The CDR3 loop is CASSVDRNTGELFF. In DNA form, the CDR3 reads TGTGCCAGCAGCGTGGACAGAAACACCGGGGAGCTGTTTTTT.